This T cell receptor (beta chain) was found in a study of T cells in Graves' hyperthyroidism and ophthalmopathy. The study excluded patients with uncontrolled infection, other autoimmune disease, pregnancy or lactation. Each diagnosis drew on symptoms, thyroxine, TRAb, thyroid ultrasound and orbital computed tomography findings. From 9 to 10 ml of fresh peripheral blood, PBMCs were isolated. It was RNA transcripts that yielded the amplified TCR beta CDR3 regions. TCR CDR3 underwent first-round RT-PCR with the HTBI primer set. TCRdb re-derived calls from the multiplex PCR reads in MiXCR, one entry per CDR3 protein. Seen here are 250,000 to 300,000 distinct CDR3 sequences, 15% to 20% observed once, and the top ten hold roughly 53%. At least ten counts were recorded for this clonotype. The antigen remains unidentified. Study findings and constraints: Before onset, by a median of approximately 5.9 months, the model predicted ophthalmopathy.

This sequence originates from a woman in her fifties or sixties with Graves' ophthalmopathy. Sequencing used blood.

CDR3 bases: TGTGCCAGCAGCTTAGCGCGCGTAGTATCGAGTTCACCCCTCCACTTT. It yields the protein CASSLARVVSSSPLHF. J is TRBJ1-6 and V is TRBV7-8; no reliable D call. The germline CDR1 and CDR2 sequences are SGHVS and FQNEAQ. CDR3 length: 16 residues. The V end was cut by 0 bases, the J end by 9 bases, with 15 bases between.